Sequencing of this TCR beta chain was carried out in a study of CD8 T cells in Susac syndrome. RNA in amounts of roughly 0.5 to 1 ug was reverse transcribed with random hexamers. TCRdb reanalysed the immunoSEQ multiplex PCR reads using MiXCR and keeps one entry per CDR3 protein. The sample comprises hundreds of thousands of distinct CDR3 sequences, 75% to 90% of which are singletons, and roughly 0.11% rests with the top ten. Germline loops: CDR1 SGHDN, CDR2 FVKESK. V dropped 1 base and J dropped 6 bases, with 7 bases sitting between them. The CDR3 is made up of 12 amino acids. Sequencing was carried out using CD8+ T cells from PBMCs. The chain links TRBV14 to TRBJ2-7; D gene ambiguous. This receptor was taken from a human donor with multiple sclerosis. DNA of the CDR3: TGTGCCAGCAGCCAAGTCACCGGCGAGCAGTACTTC. Translation gives CASSQVTGEQYF.